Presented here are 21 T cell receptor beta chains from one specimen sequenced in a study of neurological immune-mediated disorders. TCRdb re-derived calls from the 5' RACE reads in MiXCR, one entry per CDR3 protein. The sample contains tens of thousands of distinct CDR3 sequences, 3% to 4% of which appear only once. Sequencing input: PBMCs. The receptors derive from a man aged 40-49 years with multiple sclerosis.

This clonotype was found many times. CDR3 sequence reads: CSASRPTNEKLFF. The CDR3 DNA sequence: TGCAGTGCTAGCAGGCCGACTAATGAAAAACTGTTTTTT. V is TRBV20-1 and J is TRBJ1-4; D unclear. The CDR3 totals 13 residues. Germline CDR1 reads DFQATT; CDR2 reads SNEGSKA (reference sequence). Trimming stripped 3 bases from V and 2 bases from J, with 7 bases between.

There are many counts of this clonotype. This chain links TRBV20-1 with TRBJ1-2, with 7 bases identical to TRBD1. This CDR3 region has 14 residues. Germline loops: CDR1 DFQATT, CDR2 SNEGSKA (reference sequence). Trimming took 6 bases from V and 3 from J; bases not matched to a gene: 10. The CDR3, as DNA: TGCAGTGCCACAACAGGGGAAGAATACTATGGCTACACCTTC. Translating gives CSATTGEEYYGYTF.

The CDR3 spells CASSWTGDYGYTF. The DNA for the CDR3 is TGTGCCAGCAGTTGGACAGGGGACTATGGCTACACCTTC. The chain combines TRBV27 with TRBJ1-2; 9 nucleotides line up with TRBD1. CDR1 and CDR2 (germline): MNHEY, SMNVEV (reference sequence). The trim removed 4 bases at V and 3 bases at J, leaving 0 bases unmatched. This CDR3 contains 13 residues.

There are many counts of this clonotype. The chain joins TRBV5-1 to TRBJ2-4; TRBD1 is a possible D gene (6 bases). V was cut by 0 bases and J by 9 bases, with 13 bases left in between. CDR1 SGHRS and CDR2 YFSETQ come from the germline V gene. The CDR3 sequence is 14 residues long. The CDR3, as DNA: TGCGCCAGCAGCTTGGGTACAGGGCGCGGCATTCAGTACTTC. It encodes CASSLGTGRGIQYF.

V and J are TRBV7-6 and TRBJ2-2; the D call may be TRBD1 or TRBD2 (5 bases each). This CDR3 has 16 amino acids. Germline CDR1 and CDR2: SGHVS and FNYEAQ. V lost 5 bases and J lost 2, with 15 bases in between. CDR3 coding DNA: TGTGCCAGCAGCGAGGGCAGGGCAGAAAACACCGGGGAGCTGTTTTTT. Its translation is CASSEGRAENTGELFF.

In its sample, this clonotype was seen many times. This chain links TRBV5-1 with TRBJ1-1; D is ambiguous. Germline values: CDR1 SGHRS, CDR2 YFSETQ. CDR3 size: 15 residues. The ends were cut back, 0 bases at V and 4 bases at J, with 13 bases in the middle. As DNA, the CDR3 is TGCGCCAGCAGCTTGGTAGCCTCGATGGCCACTGAAGCTTTCTTT. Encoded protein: CASSLVASMATEAFF.

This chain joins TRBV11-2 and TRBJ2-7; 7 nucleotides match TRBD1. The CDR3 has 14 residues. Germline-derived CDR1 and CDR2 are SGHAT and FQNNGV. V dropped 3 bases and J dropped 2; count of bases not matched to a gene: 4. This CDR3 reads CASSFGTAAYEQYF. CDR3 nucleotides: TGTGCCAGCAGCTTCGGGACAGCCGCCTACGAGCAGTACTTC. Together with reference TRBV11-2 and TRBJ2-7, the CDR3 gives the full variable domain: EAGVAQSPRYKIIEKRQSVAFWCNPISGHATLYWYQQILGQGPKLLIQFQNNGVVDDSQLPKDRFSAERLKGVDSTLKIQPAKLEDSAVYLCASSFGTAAYEQYFGPGTRLTVT.

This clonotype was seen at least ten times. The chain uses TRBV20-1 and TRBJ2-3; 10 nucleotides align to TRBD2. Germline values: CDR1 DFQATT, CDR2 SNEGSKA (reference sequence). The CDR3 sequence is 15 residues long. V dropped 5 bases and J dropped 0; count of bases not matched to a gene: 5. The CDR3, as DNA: TGCAGTGCTTCACTAGCGGGGACTAGCACAGATACGCAGTATTTT. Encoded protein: CSASLAGTSTDTQYF.

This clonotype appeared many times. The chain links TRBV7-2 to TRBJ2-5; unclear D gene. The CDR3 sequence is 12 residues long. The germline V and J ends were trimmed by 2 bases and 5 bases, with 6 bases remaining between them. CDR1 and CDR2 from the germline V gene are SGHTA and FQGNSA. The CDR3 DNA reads TGTGCCAGCAGCTTATTGGTGGAGACCCAGTACTTC. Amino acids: CASSLLVETQYF. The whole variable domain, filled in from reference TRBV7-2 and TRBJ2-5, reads GAGVSQSPSNKVTEKGKDVELRCDPISGHTALYWYRQSLGQGLEFLIYFQGNSAPDKSGLPSDRFSAERTGGSVSTLTIQRTQQEDSAVYLCASSLLVETQYFGPGTRLLVL.

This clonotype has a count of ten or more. The CDR3 is CASSRDRFTEAFF. CDR3 bases: TGTGCCAGCAGCCGTGATAGATTCACTGAAGCTTTCTTT. This chain connects TRBV6-5 to TRBJ1-1; unclear D gene. V lost 6 bases, J lost 4 bases, and 12 bases lay in between. The CDR3 is made up of 13 amino acids. Per the germline V gene, CDR1 is MNHEY and CDR2 is SVGAGI.

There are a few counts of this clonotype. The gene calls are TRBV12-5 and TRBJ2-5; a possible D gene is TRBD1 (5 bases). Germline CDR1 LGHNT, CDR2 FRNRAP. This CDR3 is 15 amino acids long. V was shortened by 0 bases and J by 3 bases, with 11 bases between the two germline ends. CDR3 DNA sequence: TGTGCTAGTGGTTTGGTAGTCGCAGGGAAAGAGACCCAGTACTTC. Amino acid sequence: CASGLVVAGKETQYF.

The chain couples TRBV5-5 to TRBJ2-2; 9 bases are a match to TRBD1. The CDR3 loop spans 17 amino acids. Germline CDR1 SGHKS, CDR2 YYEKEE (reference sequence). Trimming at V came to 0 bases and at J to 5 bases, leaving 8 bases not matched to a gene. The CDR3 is CASSLVQGAPVTGELFF. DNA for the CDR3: TGTGCCAGCAGCTTGGTACAGGGGGCCCCAGTAACCGGGGAGCTGTTTTTT.

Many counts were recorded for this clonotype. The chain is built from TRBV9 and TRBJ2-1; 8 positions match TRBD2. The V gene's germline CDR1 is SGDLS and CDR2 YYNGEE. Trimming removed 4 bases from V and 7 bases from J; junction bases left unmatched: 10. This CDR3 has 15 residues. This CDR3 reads CASSKRLAGNNEQFF. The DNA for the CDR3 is TGTGCCAGCAGCAAGAGGCTAGCGGGCAATAATGAGCAGTTCTTC.

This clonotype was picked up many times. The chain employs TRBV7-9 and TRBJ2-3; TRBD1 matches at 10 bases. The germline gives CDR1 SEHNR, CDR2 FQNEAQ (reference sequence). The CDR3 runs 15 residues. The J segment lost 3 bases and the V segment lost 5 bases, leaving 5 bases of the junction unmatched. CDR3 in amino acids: CASSHRTGGTDTQYF. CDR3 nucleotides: TGTGCCAGCAGCCATCGGACAGGGGGAACAGATACGCAGTATTTT.

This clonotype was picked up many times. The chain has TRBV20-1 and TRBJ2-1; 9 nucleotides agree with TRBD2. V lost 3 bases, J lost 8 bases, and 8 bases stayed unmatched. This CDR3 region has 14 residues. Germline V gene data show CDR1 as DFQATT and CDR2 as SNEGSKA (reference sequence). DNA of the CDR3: TGCAGTGCTAGGCTAGCGGGGAGTCTGGATGAGCAGTTCTTC. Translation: CSARLAGSLDEQFF.

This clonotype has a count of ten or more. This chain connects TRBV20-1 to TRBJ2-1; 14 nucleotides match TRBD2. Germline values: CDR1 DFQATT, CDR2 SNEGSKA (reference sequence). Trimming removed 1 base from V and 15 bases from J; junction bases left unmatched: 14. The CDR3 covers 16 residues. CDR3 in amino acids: CSARVPGLAGGHGLFF. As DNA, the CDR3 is TGCAGTGCTAGAGTGCCCGGACTAGCGGGGGGTCATGGTCTGTTCTTC.

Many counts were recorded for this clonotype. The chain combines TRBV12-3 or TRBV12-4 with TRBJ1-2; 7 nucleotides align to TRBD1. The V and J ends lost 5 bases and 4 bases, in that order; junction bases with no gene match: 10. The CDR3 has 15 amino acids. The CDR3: CASSKGAIIAYGYTF. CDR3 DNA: TGTGCCAGCAGTAAGGGGGCCATTATCGCCTATGGCTACACCTTC.

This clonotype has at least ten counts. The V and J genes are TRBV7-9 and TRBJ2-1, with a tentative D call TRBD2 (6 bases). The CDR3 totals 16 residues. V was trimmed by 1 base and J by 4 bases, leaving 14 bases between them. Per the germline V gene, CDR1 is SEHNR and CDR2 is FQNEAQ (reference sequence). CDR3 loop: CASSLESSGFYNEQFF. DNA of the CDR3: TGTGCCAGCAGCTTAGAATCCAGCGGGTTTTACAATGAGCAGTTCTTC.

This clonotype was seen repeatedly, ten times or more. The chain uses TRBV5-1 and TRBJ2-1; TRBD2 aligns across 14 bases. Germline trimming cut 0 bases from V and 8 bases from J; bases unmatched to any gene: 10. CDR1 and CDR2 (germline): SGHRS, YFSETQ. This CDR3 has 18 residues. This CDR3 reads CASSLGGLAGGLGDEQFF. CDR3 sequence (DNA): TGCGCCAGCAGCTTGGGCGGACTAGCGGGGGGCCTCGGAGATGAGCAGTTCTTC.

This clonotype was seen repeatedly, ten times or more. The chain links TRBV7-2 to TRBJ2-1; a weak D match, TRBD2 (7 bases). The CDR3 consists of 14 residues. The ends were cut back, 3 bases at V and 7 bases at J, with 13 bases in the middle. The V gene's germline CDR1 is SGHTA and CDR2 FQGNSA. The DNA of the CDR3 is TGTGCCAGCAGCTTCGGGGGAGGGGGAAATGAGCAGTTCTTC. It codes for CASSFGGGGNEQFF.

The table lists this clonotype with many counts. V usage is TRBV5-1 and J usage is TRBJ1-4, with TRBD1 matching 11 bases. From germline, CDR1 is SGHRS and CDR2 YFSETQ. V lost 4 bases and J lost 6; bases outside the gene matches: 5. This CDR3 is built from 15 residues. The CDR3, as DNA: TGCGCCAGCAGCGGGACAGGGGGAATAGATGAAAAACTGTTTTTT. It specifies CASSGTGGIDEKLFF. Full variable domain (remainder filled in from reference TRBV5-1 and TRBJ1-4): KAGVTQTPRYLIKTRGQQVTLSCSPISGHRSVSWYQQTPGQGLQFLFEYFSETQRNKGNFPGRFSGRQFSNSRSEMNVSTLELGDSALYLCASSGTGGIDEKLFFGSGTQLSVL.